This TCR beta chain was identified in a study of siplizumab effects on memory and regulatory T cells. Donor pairs, a few in total, had unstimulated naive, memory, effector memory and TEMRA subsets sequenced. The junction had 10 bases not matched to a gene; V was cut back by 3 bases and J by 2 bases. Germline CDR1 and CDR2: SGDLS and YYNGEE. The CDR3 is 17 residues long. Each sample yielded approximately 92,000 assayed TCR templates. Clones were read by immunoSEQ multiplex PCR, and TCRdb kept only the in-frame ones, dropping some. The sample has about 50,000 clones; more than 75% are singletons. This clone appeared once. Its target is not known. Broader study findings: Suppressive capability of dividing Tregs from siplizumab cultures went unverified. The average Treg-derived proportion among mappable alloreactive CD4+ clones was around 65% with siplizumab versus about 27% in controls.

V usage is TRBV9 and J usage is TRBJ2-3, with TRBD2 matching over 9 bases. Sample: naive CD8+ T cells sorted from blood. This TCR was sampled from a human donor in good health. CDR3 DNA sequence: TGTGCCAGCAGCGACCTTAGCGGGAGTGAGTTCACAGATACGCAGTATTTT. Its translation is CASSDLSGSEFTDTQYF.